This T cell receptor (beta chain) appears in the sequencing data of a study of blood T cells in healthy people across ages. This clonotype showed up just a few times. The target antigen is unknown. The study, taken as a whole, reports: Naive and antigen-experienced cells could not be conclusively compared, given unsorted PBMCs.

The CDR3 is made up of 14 amino acids. Germline assignment: CDR1 MNHEY and CDR2 SMNVEV (reference sequence). J was trimmed by 2 bases and V by 6 bases; bases with no gene match: 4. The second PCR ran about 6 to 12 cycles with a sample-barcoded 5' primer and J-beta primers. Each CDR3 protein is one row after TCRdb ran MiXCR on the 5' RACE reads. The table includes 600,000 or so distinct CDR3 sequences, 45% to 55% detected once. The source of this sequence is a man older than 75 in good health. The sequencing sample was made of blood. The genes are TRBV27 and TRBJ2-1; 7 nucleotides agree with TRBD1. CDR3 in amino acids: CASRTGRTYNEQFF. In DNA form, the CDR3 reads TGTGCCAGCAGGACAGGGCGGACCTACAATGAGCAGTTCTTC.